The clone carrying this T cell receptor (beta chain) was seen at least ten times. Its antigen is not known. This record comes from a study of T cell repertoires in cytomegalovirus infection. About the study: A matching HLA type, together with CMV infection, was signaled by public TCR beta signatures.

General study points: Cumulative public TCR beta family frequency identified carriers of CMV plus the relevant HLA. HLA-C-restricted CMV clonotypes gave the most frequent clonotype in two of eight donors.

TCRdb processed the reads anew with MiXCR; each CDR3 protein has one entry. The profile shows some 440,000 distinct CDR3 sequences, approximately 31% of them singletons. The receptor's source is a human donor in good health (CMV status not recorded). Some clones in this sample may be carry-over from other donors' samples. The sample taken for sequencing was PBMCs.

This CDR3 reads CASSLEQNYGYTF. For the CDR3, the DNA is TGTGCCAGCAGTTTGGAGCAGAACTATGGCTACACCTTC. The chain carries TRBV12-3 or TRBV12-4 and TRBJ1-2, with no clear D. This CDR3 contains 13 residues. Between the trimmed V and J ends, which lost 3 bases and 2 bases, there was a span of 7 bases.